Below, 30 T cell receptor beta chains from the same sample are listed, as sequenced in a study of cytomegalovirus exposure and HLA in healthy donors. Use of 60 Vbeta and 13 Jbeta primers characterized the PCR. Generated by immunoSEQ multiplex PCR, the TCRdb table keeps only in-frame clones and is missing some. This table has some 130,000 clones, roughly 63% appearing once. Sequences were obtained from PBMCs. The receptors here all came from a man in his forties or fifties in good health and CMV-seropositive.

J is TRBJ1-2 and V is TRBV4-2, with D uncertain. V was shortened by 4 bases and J by 5 bases, with 17 bases between the two germline ends. This CDR3 is 15 amino acids long. The V gene's germline CDR1 is LGHNA and CDR2 YNFKEQ. The CDR3 region is CASSPDRGALYGYTF. Here the CDR3 DNA reads TGTGCCAGCAGCCCGGATCGGGGTGCGCTATATGGCTACACCTTC.

This clone turned up a few times. The chain uses TRBV27 and TRBJ1-1; maybe TRBD1 (5 bases). Germline CDR1 reads MNHEY; CDR2 reads SMNVEV (reference sequence). The CDR3 length is 12 residues. Trimming left V 5 bases short and J 4 bases short, with 8 bases between. CDR3 region: CASSQGGTEAFF. In DNA, the CDR3 is TGTGCCAGCAGTCAGGGTGGCACTGAAGCTTTCTTT.

This chain uses TRBV10-2 with TRBJ1-3; the match to TRBD1 covers 9 bases. The trim removed 3 bases at V and 0 bases at J, leaving 12 bases unmatched. Germline CDR1 and CDR2: WSHSY and SAAADI. The CDR3 runs 19 residues. CDR3 in amino acids: CASSDLGQGRRSSGNTIYF. CDR3 coding DNA: TGCGCCAGCAGTGACTTAGGACAGGGGAGAAGGAGCTCTGGAAACACCATATATTTT.

The rearrangement uses TRBV5-8 and TRBJ2-5; D is unresolved. V lost 1 base and J 3 bases, leaving 16 bases between the germline ends. Germline-derived CDR1 and CDR2 are SGHTS and YDEGEE. This CDR3 has 16 amino acids. CDR3 sequence: CASSLTGAVREETQYF. In DNA, the CDR3 is TGTGCCAGCAGCTTGACCGGAGCAGTCCGTGAAGAGACCCAGTACTTC.

The CDR3 region has the DNA TGTGCCAGCAGCTCCCGACTCCTAGCGGGTGGAAACACCATATATTTT. It translates to CASSSRLLAGGNTIYF. The chain employs TRBV28 and TRBJ1-3; no clear D gene. Trimming pared 6 bases from V and 3 bases from J, leaving 18 bases between. The CDR3 contains 16 residues. Germline lookup yields CDR1 MDHEN and CDR2 SYDVKM.

The genes are TRBV9 and TRBJ2-3; no firm D call. This CDR3 comprises 15 residues. CDR1 SGDLS and CDR2 YYNGEE come from the germline V gene. Trimming left V 3 bases short and J 8 bases short, with 19 bases between. The CDR3 sequence: CASSAPLAAGVTQYF. The CDR3 DNA reads as TGTGCCAGCAGCGCCCCTCTGGCGGCCGGTGTTACGCAGTATTTT.

The J gene is TRBJ1-1, the V gene TRBV7-8; 7 bases align to TRBD1. Trimming cost V 4 bases and J 1 base; bases outside gene matches: 3. The CDR3 loop spans 14 amino acids. CDR1 and CDR2 (germline): SGHVS, FQNEAQ. CDR3 sequence: CASSSTGTNTEAFF. CDR3 sequence (DNA): TGTGCCAGCAGCTCGACAGGGACGAACACTGAAGCTTTCTTT.

This chain joins TRBV5-1 and TRBJ2-2, with no clear D. This CDR3 has 12 amino acids. The germline CDR1 and CDR2 sequences are SGHRS and YFSETQ. Trimming took 0 bases from V and 6 from J, leaving 3 bases between them. The CDR3 nucleotides are TGCGCCAGCAGCTTGGGGCCCGGGGAGCTGTTTTTT. This sequence encodes CASSLGPGELFF.

This clone was seen a handful of times. CDR3 coding DNA: TGTGCCAGCAGCATAACTAGCTCTGGAAACACCATATATTTT. Residues: CASSITSSGNTIYF. The chain carries TRBV7-9 and TRBJ1-3; no firm D call. The CDR3 is 14 amino acids. Trimming shortened V by 5 bases and J by 0 bases, and 8 bases separated the two germline ends. Germline V gives CDR1 SEHNR, CDR2 FQNEAQ (reference sequence).

The chain joins TRBV4-1 to TRBJ1-1, with unresolved D. The CDR3 covers 13 residues. Deletions cut 0 bases from V and 3 bases from J, with 5 bases between. Germline V lookup: CDR1 MGHRA, CDR2 YSYEKL. CDR3 residues: CASSQERDTEAFF. In nucleotides, the CDR3 is TGCGCCAGCAGCCAAGAGCGGGACACTGAAGCTTTCTTT.

This rearrangement joins TRBV9 to TRBJ2-3; 9 bases map to TRBD2. J was trimmed by 8 bases and V by 0 bases; bases with no gene match: 10. The CDR3 runs to 16 residues. Germline CDR1 and CDR2: SGDLS and YYNGEE. The CDR3 region is CASSVAPSGDSGTQYF. The CDR3 bases are TGTGCCAGCAGCGTAGCCCCTAGCGGGGACTCGGGTACGCAGTATTTT.

With respect to this clone: Different DNA sequences within this sample yield the same CDR3. The rearrangement uses TRBV7-2 and TRBJ2-5; a weak D match, TRBD2 (5 bases). Germline V gene lookup returns CDR1 SGHTA and CDR2 FQGNSA. V dropped 5 bases and J dropped 1 base, with 11 bases sitting between them. This CDR3 spans 14 amino acids. CDR3 in DNA: TGTGCCAGCAGCCCGCAACGGGGCCAAGAGACCCAGTACTTC. It codes for CASSPQRGQETQYF. The variable domain in full, with the rest retrieved from reference TRBV7-2 and TRBJ2-5, is GAGVSQSPSNKVTEKGKDVELRCDPISGHTALYWYRQSLGQGLEFLIYFQGNSAPDKSGLPSDRFSAERTGGSVSTLTIQRTQQEDSAVYLCASSPQRGQETQYFGPGTRLLVL.

The chain carries TRBV4-3 and TRBJ2-1; D gene unclear. Trimming pared 8 bases from V and 7 bases from J, leaving 9 bases between. The CDR3 is 11 amino acids. Per the germline V gene, CDR1 is LGHNA and CDR2 is YSLEER. The CDR3 region has the DNA TGCGCCAGCGGCCCCAGGAATGAGCAGTTCTTC. It yields the protein CASGPRNEQFF.

This clone is medium-sized. The chain combines TRBV6-1 with TRBJ1-3, with D unresolved. Per the germline V gene, CDR1 is MNHNS and CDR2 is SASEGT. V lost 4 bases and J lost 0, with 10 bases in between. This CDR3 contains 15 residues. CDR3 DNA sequence: TGTGCCAGCAGTGTTGAAAACTACTCTGGAAACACCATATATTTT. This translates into CASSVENYSGNTIYF.

This chain uses TRBV28 with TRBJ1-2; 8 positions match TRBD1. The CDR3 runs to 14 residues. Germline lookup yields CDR1 MDHEN and CDR2 SYDVKM. Trimming took 6 bases from V and 5 from J; bases not matched to a gene: 8. The CDR3 is CASRATGVRYGYTF. DNA for the CDR3: TGTGCCAGCAGAGCGACAGGGGTGAGGTATGGCTACACCTTC.

The rearrangement joins TRBV6-1 to TRBJ1-1; a possible D gene is TRBD1 (5 bases). The V end lost 7 bases, the J end lost 4 bases, and 19 bases lay between the germline ends. Germline assignment: CDR1 MNHNS and CDR2 SASEGT. The CDR3 has 15 amino acids. The CDR3 bases are TGTGCCAGCACCATAGACTCCACAGGTGCCACTGAAGCTTTCTTT. Translation: CASTIDSTGATEAFF.

The gene calls are TRBV5-1 and TRBJ1-2; 8 bases fit TRBD1. V lost 2 bases, J lost 6 bases, and 6 bases stayed unmatched. This CDR3 spans 14 amino acids. The V gene's germline CDR1 is SGHRS and CDR2 YFSETQ. In DNA, the CDR3 is TGCGCCAGCAGCTTTAGGACAGGGTTTGATGGCTACACCTTC. As protein: CASSFRTGFDGYTF.

This clone was counted only a few times. The chain employs TRBV6-5 and TRBJ2-2, with 7 bases that match TRBD2. There are 15 residues in the CDR3. Germline V gene sequence: CDR1 MNHEY, CDR2 SVGAGI. J lost 6 bases, V lost 1 base, and 5 bases had no gene match. CDR3 coding DNA: TGTGCCAGCAGTTACTACGGGAGCGGGGCCGGGGAGCTGTTTTTT. Residues: CASSYYGSGAGELFF.

The gene calls are TRBV30 and TRBJ2-3; 10 bases line up with TRBD2. J gave up 1 base and V 3 bases, and 1 base lay outside the gene matches. This CDR3 is 14 amino acids long. Per the germline V gene, CDR1 is GTSNPN and CDR2 is SVGIG (reference sequence). CDR3 amino acids: CAWRLAGGTDTQYF. The DNA of the CDR3 is TGTGCCTGGAGGCTAGCGGGGGGCACAGATACGCAGTATTTT.

The chain joins TRBV6-5 to TRBJ1-3, with a possible D match to TRBD1 (5 bases). V was trimmed by 7 bases and J by 1 base, leaving 14 bases between them. The length of the CDR3 is 15 residues. Germline V gene data show CDR1 as MNHEY and CDR2 as SVGAGI. The CDR3 coding sequence is TGTGCCAGCACTCCTTTCAAGGGGTCTGGAAACACCATATATTTT. Translated: CASTPFKGSGNTIYF.

This clone was counted between two and nine times. The rearrangement joins TRBV5-1 to TRBJ2-5; D not resolved. The CDR3 length is 13 residues. In germline, CDR1 is SGHRS, CDR2 YFSETQ. V lost 1 base to trimming and J lost 1 base, with 5 bases between them. The CDR3 is CASSLNSQETQYF. CDR3 sequence (DNA): TGCGCCAGCAGCTTGAACAGCCAAGAGACCCAGTACTTC.

This clone was observed a few times. The V gene is TRBV2, the J gene TRBJ2-7; 8 bases align to TRBD1. V lost 6 bases, J lost 0 bases, and 10 bases stayed unmatched. The CDR3 consists of 16 residues. Germline CDR1 and CDR2: SNHLY and FYNNEI. CDR3 protein: CASRRQGLPSSYEQYF. CDR3 bases: TGTGCCAGCAGAAGACAGGGGCTCCCTAGCTCCTACGAGCAGTACTTC.

The CDR3 here is CAWSSDQETQYF. In nucleotides, the CDR3 is TGTGCCTGGAGTTCAGACCAAGAGACCCAGTACTTC. V gene TRBV30 combines with J gene TRBJ2-5; D gene ambiguous. Per germline, CDR1 GTSNPN and CDR2 SVGIG (reference sequence). The CDR3 consists of 12 residues. The V gene lost 2 bases and the J gene lost 0 bases, with 4 bases spanning the gap.

The gene calls are TRBV4-2 and TRBJ1-1; D is possibly TRBD1 (5 bases). The germline V and J ends were trimmed by 2 bases and 6 bases, with 13 bases remaining between them. This CDR3 is 14 amino acids long. Germline V lookup: CDR1 LGHNA, CDR2 YNFKEQ. The CDR3 nucleotides read TGTGCCAGCAGCCAAAACACAGGAAACCCTGAAGCTTTCTTT. Translation gives CASSQNTGNPEAFF.

This rearrangement joins TRBV15 to TRBJ2-1, with 8 bases fitting TRBD1. The V gene's germline CDR1 is LNHNV and CDR2 YYDKDF (reference sequence). V lost 5 bases and J lost 10; bases outside the gene matches: 16. The length of the CDR3 is 16 residues. CDR3 sequence: CATSVPGQVKGQEQFF. CDR3 sequence (DNA): TGTGCCACCAGCGTCCCGGGACAGGTAAAGGGGCAGGAGCAGTTCTTC.

This rearrangement joins TRBV27 to TRBJ2-1; D possibly corresponds to TRBD2 (7 bases). This CDR3 comprises 18 residues. The germline V and J ends were trimmed by 3 bases and 7 bases, with 25 bases remaining between them. From germline, CDR1 is MNHEY and CDR2 SMNVEV (reference sequence). CDR3 loop: CASSFGLVLRGPGNEQFF. As DNA, the CDR3 is TGTGCCAGCAGTTTCGGTCTAGTTTTGCGGGGGCCTGGGAATGAGCAGTTCTTC.

This clone is termed large. The chain recombines TRBV18 with TRBJ1-1; D is unresolved. Germline assignment: CDR1 KGHSH and CDR2 LQKENI. CDR3 length equals 13 residues. V lost 0 bases to trimming and J lost 8 bases, with 10 bases between them. In nucleotides, the CDR3 is TGTGCCAGCTCACCACCGATGGCTAGGGAAGCTTTCTTT. Amino acid sequence: CASSPPMAREAFF.

The rearrangement links TRBV7-3 to TRBJ2-5; 7 bases agree with TRBD1. Per germline, CDR1 SGHTA and CDR2 FQGTGA. Losses at the gene ends were 0 bases for V and 3 bases for J; bases not matched to a gene: 4. The CDR3 totals 15 residues. CDR3 DNA: TGTGCCAGCAGCTTAACGGCAGGGGGAAAAGAGACCCAGTACTTC. Translation: CASSLTAGGKETQYF.

V gene TRBV28 combines with J gene TRBJ1-5; the match to TRBD1 covers 8 bases. The CDR3 spans 15 residues. The germline V gene encodes CDR1 MDHEN and CDR2 SYDVKM. V trimming: 4 bases; J trimming: 1 base; junction bases outside the gene matches: 3. The CDR3 spells CASSSGGPSNQPQHF. The DNA for the CDR3 is TGTGCCAGCAGTTCAGGGGGCCCAAGCAATCAGCCCCAGCATTTT. Drawing the rest from reference TRBV28 and TRBJ1-5, the complete variable domain is DVKVTQSSRYLVKRTGEKVFLECVQDMDHENMFWYRQDPGLGLRLIYFSYDVKMKEKGDIPEGYSVSREKKERFSLILESASTNQTSMYLCASSSGGPSNQPQHFGDGTRLSIL.

This chain connects TRBV4-2 to TRBJ1-2, with TRBD1 identical over 7 bases. Trimming removed 3 bases from V and 4 bases from J; junction bases left unmatched: 2. Per germline, CDR1 LGHNA and CDR2 YNFKEQ. The CDR3 totals 13 residues. The DNA of the CDR3 is TGTGCCAGCAGCCAGACAGGGCCCTATGGCTACACCTTC. Translated, it gives CASSQTGPYGYTF.